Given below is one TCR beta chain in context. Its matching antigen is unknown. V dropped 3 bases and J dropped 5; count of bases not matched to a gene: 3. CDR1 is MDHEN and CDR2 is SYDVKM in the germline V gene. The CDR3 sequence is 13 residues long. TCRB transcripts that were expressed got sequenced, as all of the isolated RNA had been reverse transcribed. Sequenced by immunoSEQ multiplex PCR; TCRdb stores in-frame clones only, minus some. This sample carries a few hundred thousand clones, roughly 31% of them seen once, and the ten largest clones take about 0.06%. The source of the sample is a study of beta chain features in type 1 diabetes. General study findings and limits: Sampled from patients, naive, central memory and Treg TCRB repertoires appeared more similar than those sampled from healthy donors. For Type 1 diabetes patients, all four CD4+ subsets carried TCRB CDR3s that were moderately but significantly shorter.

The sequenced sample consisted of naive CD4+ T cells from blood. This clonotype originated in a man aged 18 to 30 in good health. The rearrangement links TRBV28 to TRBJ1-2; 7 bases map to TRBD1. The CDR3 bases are TGTGCCAGCAGTTTTACGACAGGGTATGGCTACACCTTC. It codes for CASSFTTGYGYTF.